Listed below are T cell receptor beta chains from one sample, sequenced in a study of T cell clonotyping in hematopoietic cell transplantation. TCRdb's copy holds only in-frame clones and misses some; the assay was immunoSEQ multiplex PCR. The sample includes 8,700 or so clones, roughly 85% seen only once; the top ten take roughly 30%. The sample was PBMCs, taken 180 days after allogeneic stem cell transplant. These receptors were taken from a female patient in her 30s who had an allogeneic stem cell transplant, so the T cells may come from the graft donor. Some clones in this sample may be carry-over from other donors' samples. Both conserved end residues are part of each CDR3. D genes are given only for firm matches. A row's size may be missing; if present it is once, few, many or a size class.

v_gene	abundance	j_gene	d_gene	CDR3nt	CDR3aa
TRBV5-1	.	TRBJ1-1	TRBD1	TGCGCCAGCAAACTGACAGGGGTGAACACTGAAGCTTTCTTT	CASKLTGVNTEAFF
TRBV7-2	once	TRBJ2-7	.	TGTGCCAGCAGCTTGAAGTTCAACGAGCAGTACTTC	CASSLKFNEQYF
TRBV5-8	.	TRBJ1-3	.	TGTGCCAGCAGCTTGACGAATGGGATCAGGGCTGGAAACACCATATATTTT	CASSLTNGIRAGNTIYF
TRBV27	once	TRBJ1-2	.	TGTGCCAGCAGTTTAGGGCAGTCCGGAGGCTACACCTTC	CASSLGQSGGYTF
TRBV2	.	TRBJ2-3	.	TGTGCCAGCAGCGCCACAGATACGCAGTATTTT	CASSATDTQYF
TRBV5-1	.	TRBJ2-5	.	TGCGCCAGCAGCAGCCAGCAAGAGACCCAGTACTTC	CASSSQQETQYF
TRBV7-2	.	TRBJ2-3	TRBD1	TGTGCCAGCAGCCCTACAGGGGACCCAGATACGCAGTATTTT	CASSPTGDPDTQYF
TRBV30	.	TRBJ1-6	.	TGTGCCTGGATATCGGGACAAATTAATTCACCCCTCCACTTT	CAWISGQINSPLHF
TRBV7-9	.	TRBJ2-6	.	TGTGCCAGCAGCTTAACGGGGCTCTCTGGGGCCAACGTCCTGACTTTC	CASSLTGLSGANVLTF
TRBV7-2	few	TRBJ1-1	.	TGTGCCAGCAGCACCACACAGGGCGGTGAAGCTTTCTTT	CASSTTQGGEAFF
TRBV6-1	.	TRBJ1-5	.	TGTGCCAGCAGTGTACAGAATAGCAATCAGCCCCAGCATTTT	CASSVQNSNQPQHF
TRBV4-3	.	TRBJ1-5	.	TGCGCCAGCAGCCAAGATCCTCATCAGCCCCAGCATTTT	CASSQDPHQPQHF
TRBV9	.	TRBJ1-1	.	TGTGCCAGCAGCGCCGGTTGGGGGCACCATGAAGCTTTCTTT	CASSAGWGHHEAFF
TRBV20-1	.	TRBJ1-1	.	TGCAGTGCTAGAGAAGGGATCGGGGCTTTCTTT	CSAREGIGAFF
TRBV6-6	once	TRBJ1-2	.	TGTGCCAGCAGTTCGCGGACGGTGGGCTACACCTTC	CASSSRTVGYTF
TRBV9	.	TRBJ2-7	.	TGTGCCAGCAGCGTAGCTGCCAAAACCTACGAGCAGTACTTC	CASSVAAKTYEQYF
TRBV7-9	.	TRBJ1-2	TRBD1	TGTGCCAGCAGCTTAGGAAAAGACAGGGGAGGCGGCTACACCTTC	CASSLGKDRGGGYTF
TRBV9	.	TRBJ1-5	.	TGTGCCAGCAGCGTCGAAGGGGAAACCAATCAGCCCCAGCATTTT	CASSVEGETNQPQHF
TRBV2	.	TRBJ2-3	TRBD2	TGTGCCAGCAGTGACGTCGGGGCGGGGGGGCAGGTTACGCAGTATTTT	CASSDVGAGGQVTQYF
TRBV27	.	TRBJ1-3	TRBD1	TGTGCCAGCTACCGGCCTCCGGGACAGGGTTACTGGAGCTCTGGAAACACCATATATTTT	CASYRPPGQGYWSSGNTIYF
TRBV29-1	.	TRBJ2-1	.	TGCAGCGTTGGCTGGGGGGCCAATGAGCAGTTCTTC	CSVGWGANEQFF
TRBV7-1	.	TRBJ2-3	.	TGTGCCAGCAGCTTACGTCCTCCGGGGGGCACAGATACGCAGTATTTT	CASSLRPPGGTDTQYF
TRBV11-2	.	TRBJ2-7	.	TGTGCCAGCAGCTTAGAAGGGCGGGGTGGCTACGAGCAGTACTTC	CASSLEGRGGYEQYF
TRBV19	.	TRBJ2-5	.	TGTGCCAGTAGTCCCCGGTGGAAAGAGACCCAGTACTTC	CASSPRWKETQYF
TRBV10-3	.	TRBJ2-7	TRBD1	TGTGCCACCCAAGGGGGCGGATACGAGCAGTACTTC	CATQGGGYEQYF
TRBV7-2	.	TRBJ2-3	TRBD2	TGTGCCAGCAGCTCGGGACTAGCGGGGAGAGATACGCAGTATTTT	CASSSGLAGRDTQYF
TRBV18	few	TRBJ1-6	.	TGTGCCAGCTCACCGGGTTTCCCCAAACCCCTCCACTTT	CASSPGFPKPLHF
TRBV27	.	TRBJ2-7	.	TGTGCCAGCAGTGGGCGGGCCAGACGATCCATCGAGCAGTACTTC	CASSGRARRSIEQYF
TRBV5-1	.	TRBJ1-2	.	TGCGCCAGCAGCTTGGATGGACGGTTCTATGGCTACACCTTC	CASSLDGRFYGYTF
TRBV25-1	.	TRBJ1-3	.	TGTGCCAGCAGTAAGGCCACCATATATTTT	CASSKATIYF
TRBV7-3	.	TRBJ2-2	.	TGTGCCAGCAGCTTAACCGGGCCGGGAAACACCGGGGAGCTGTTTTTT	CASSLTGPGNTGELFF
TRBV2	.	TRBJ1-5	TRBD1	TGTGCCAGCAGCGAAGAGGCAGGGGGTCCTCAGCCCCAGCATTTT	CASSEEAGGPQPQHF
TRBV19	.	TRBJ1-2	.	TGTGCCAGTAGTCACGCGGGGAACTATGGCTACACCTTC	CASSHAGNYGYTF
TRBV30	.	TRBJ2-7	.	TGTGCCTGGAACCCGGGCCCCAGAGACGAGCAGTACTTC	CAWNPGPRDEQYF
TRBV6-5	.	TRBJ1-2	.	TGTGCCAGCAGTTACAATGTTAGGGGCGACTATGGCTACACCTTC	CASSYNVRGDYGYTF
TRBV10-1	.	TRBJ1-1	.	TGCGCCAGCAGTGTGGGGGGTGTCACTGAAGCTTTCTTT	CASSVGGVTEAFF
TRBV6-5	.	TRBJ2-7	.	TGTGCCAGCAGTTACACGGCTCTGAGGGAGCAGTACTTC	CASSYTALREQYF
TRBV2	.	TRBJ1-6	TRBD1	TGTGCCAGCAGTCAACAGGGGGACAGGATTAATTCACCCCTCCACTTT	CASSQQGDRINSPLHF
TRBV5-1	.	TRBJ1-2	.	TGCGCCAGCAGCTTGTCATCAGGGTTTGACTATGGCTACACCTTC	CASSLSSGFDYGYTF
TRBV6-6	.	TRBJ2-3	.	TGTGCCAGCAGATTATGGGACTCAGATACGCAGTATTTT	CASRLWDSDTQYF
TRBV2	.	TRBJ1-1	TRBD1	TGTGCCAGCAGTGGAGGGACAGGGGGTATGGCTTTCTTT	CASSGGTGGMAFF
TRBV7-8	few	TRBJ2-7	.	TGTGCCAGCAGCTCCCCCGACAGCTCCTACGAGCAGTACTTC	CASSSPDSSYEQYF
TRBV29-1	.	TRBJ2-7	.	TGCAGCGTCGGTTGGGGGGCAGACGAGCAGTACTTC	CSVGWGADEQYF
TRBV9	once	TRBJ2-3	TRBD2	TGTGCCAGCAGCCCTGGGACTATCCGGACAGATACGCAGTATTTT	CASSPGTIRTDTQYF
TRBV19	.	TRBJ1-1	TRBD1	TGTGCCAGTCCGGGACAGGGAGCTTTCTTT	CASPGQGAFF
TRBV15	once	TRBJ1-5	.	TGTGCCACCAGCAGAGATCAGGACGTGGTAACCCAGCATTTT	CATSRDQDVVTQHF
TRBV20-1	.	TRBJ2-5	.	TGCAGTGCTGCCCCAAAAGAGACCCAGTACTTC	CSAAPKETQYF
TRBV6-6	.	TRBJ1-1	.	TGTGCCAGCAGCCCCTGGGGGGTGAACACTGAAGCTTTCTTT	CASSPWGVNTEAFF
TRBV5-6	.	TRBJ1-2	TRBD1	TGTGCCAGCATCATAGTCGGGACAGGGGGAAATGGCTACACCTTC	CASIIVGTGGNGYTF
TRBV15	.	TRBJ1-4	.	TGTGCCACCAGCAGAGATGTACAGAGAGATGAAAAACTGTTTTTT	CATSRDVQRDEKLFF
TRBV5-8	.	TRBJ2-3	.	TGCGCCAGCAGCCAAGATCAACCAGGCGATACGCAGTATTTT	CASSQDQPGDTQYF
TRBV28	.	TRBJ1-2	.	TGTGCCAGCAGTATTGACGGACCGTCTATCGACGATGGCTACACCTTC	CASSIDGPSIDDGYTF
TRBV6-5	.	TRBJ2-7	.	TGTGCCAGCCCCCCGGCCGAGAAAGACGAGCAGTACTTC	CASPPAEKDEQYF
TRBV6-5	.	TRBJ2-7	.	TGTGCCAGCAGTTACGGGCAGTTCTACGAGCAGTACTTC	CASSYGQFYEQYF
TRBV29-1	.	TRBJ2-6	.	TGCAGCGTTGAGGACCGAGGGAGCTCTGGGGCCAACGTCCTGACTTTC	CSVEDRGSSGANVLTF
TRBV4-1	once	TRBJ2-7	.	TGCGCCAGCAGCCGCCAACAGGGACCAAGATCTTCCAAAGTCGACGAGCAGTACTTC	CASSRQQGPRSSKVDEQYF
TRBV6-1	few	TRBJ1-1	TRBD1	TGTGCCAGCAGTTGGACAGGGGCAACTGAAGCTTTCTTT	CASSWTGATEAFF
TRBV5-1	.	TRBJ2-6	.	TGCGCCAGCAGCATCGGATCTGGGGCCAACGTCCTGACTTTC	CASSIGSGANVLTF
TRBV7-2	.	TRBJ1-2	TRBD1	TGTGCCAGCAGCCAACGGACAGGGATTGGCTACACCTTC	CASSQRTGIGYTF